The rows below give T cell receptor beta chains drawn from one sample of a study of blood T cells in healthy people across ages. TCRdb recomputed calls from the 5' RACE reads with MiXCR, one row per CDR3 protein. Here the sample spans around 800,000 distinct CDR3 sequences, less than 70% being singletons. Sequenced material: blood. These receptor sequences come from an elderly man in good health. CDR3s include the opening cysteine and the closing phenylalanine or tryptophan. D genes are given only for firm matches. Clone size appears in some rows only: once, few, many, or a class for an expanded clone.

V	size	D	J	DNA	CDR3
TRBV20-1	once	TRBD1	TRBJ2-7	TGCAGTGCTAGGGGCGGACAGGGGAGTGGCGAGCAGTACTTC	CSARGGQGSGEQYF
TRBV28	.	.	TRBJ2-1	TGTGCCAGCAACTCCTTCTGGCAGGGACCCTTCCCCGGAGGGGACAATGAGCAGTTCTTC	CASNSFWQGPFPGGDNEQFF
TRBV14	once	TRBD2	TRBJ2-1	TGTGCCAGCAGCCAAGAATCGGGACTAGCGGGAGATAAGCAGTTCTTC	CASSQESGLAGDKQFF
TRBV29-1	once	TRBD2	TRBJ2-1	TGCAGCGTTGGTTCTAGCGGGAGGCTTGCCAATGAGCAGTTCTTC	CSVGSSGRLANEQFF
TRBV20-1	.	TRBD2	TRBJ2-7	TGCAGTGCTAGAGACCCGGGACTAGCGGGAGGGCCGTCCTCTTACGAGCAGTACTTC	CSARDPGLAGGPSSYEQYF
TRBV7-2	.	.	TRBJ2-4	TGTGCCTGCGGGACAGTATGGGAGCAGTACTTC	CACGTVWEQYF
TRBV5-1	.	.	TRBJ1-4	TGCGCCAGCAGCCGGGCCCTAGCGGATGAAAAACTGTTTTTT	CASSRALADEKLFF
TRBV20-1	.	TRBD2	TRBJ2-1	TGCAGTGCTAACCCTGGACTAGCGGAGCAATCCTACAATGAGCAGTTCTTC	CSANPGLAEQSYNEQFF
TRBV7-9	once	TRBD1	TRBJ1-4	TGTGCCAGCAGCTCAGGACAGGGGGCGCAGAGTGAAAAACTGTTTTTT	CASSSGQGAQSEKLFF
TRBV20-1	.	.	TRBJ2-3	TGCAGTGCCCCAAGGCGCGGTTCTAGCACAGATACGCAGTATTTT	CSAPRRGSSTDTQYF
TRBV11-1	.	.	TRBJ2-1	TGTGCCAGCAGCTTAGCAGCTGGGGGAAACAATGAGCAGTTCTTC	CASSLAAGGNNEQFF
TRBV20-1	few	.	TRBJ2-7	TGCAGTGCTAGAGATAGGGGGGGGCTGGGCGAGCAGTACTTC	CSARDRGGLGEQYF
TRBV6-6	few	.	TRBJ2-5	TGTGCCAGCAGACCTGGGGCGGGGGAGACCCAGTACTTC	CASRPGAGETQYF
TRBV12-5	.	TRBD1	TRBJ2-6	TGTGCTAGTGGGACCGACAGGGTTGGGGCCAACGTCCTGACTTTC	CASGTDRVGANVLTF
TRBV5-1	.	TRBD2	TRBJ2-1	TGCGCCAGCAGCTTGGAGGGACTAGCGCCCGATGAGCAGTTCTTC	CASSLEGLAPDEQFF
TRBV24-1	.	.	TRBJ2-7	TGTGCCACCAGTGATACCGCAGGAGGGAGCGGCGAGCAGTACTTC	CATSDTAGGSGEQYF
TRBV5-1	.	.	TRBJ2-7	TGCGCCAGCAGGCGGTGGGGGACCTACGAGCAGTACTTC	CASRRWGTYEQYF
TRBV9	.	.	TRBJ2-2	TGTGCCCAGGGGGGCAGAAACACCGGGGAGCTGTTTTTT	CAQGGRNTGELFF
TRBV5-1	.	TRBD1	TRBJ1-1	TGCGCCAGCAGCTTCACGGGACAGGGACGGACTGAAGCTTTCTTT	CASSFTGQGRTEAFF
TRBV2	.	TRBD2	TRBJ2-7	TGTGCCAGCACCAGAACGGGGCTAGCGGGTAGATACGAGCAGTACTTC	CASTRTGLAGRYEQYF
TRBV2	.	TRBD1	TRBJ2-7	TGTGCCAGCAGTCCATCGGGACAGAGCTACGAGCAGTACTTC	CASSPSGQSYEQYF
TRBV6-2/TRBV6-3	.	.	TRBJ1-5	TGTGCCAGCAGTCCCCGGCGGGGGCGGGATCAGCCCCAGCATTTT	CASSPRRGRDQPQHF
TRBV20-1	few	.	TRBJ2-4	TGCAGTGCCGAGGAGACATTAGCCAAAAACATTCAGTACTTC	CSAEETLAKNIQYF
TRBV4-2	few	.	TRBJ2-6	TGTGCCAGCAGCCTAGGGGGGACGGAACGCTCTGGGGCCAACGTCCTGACTTTC	CASSLGGTERSGANVLTF
TRBV29-1	.	TRBD2	TRBJ2-3	TGCACCGCATGGGGGGAATCAGCGGGAGTCCGCACAGATACGCAGTATTTT	CTAWGESAGVRTDTQYF
TRBV12-3/TRBV12-4	.	.	TRBJ2-7	TGTGCCAGCAGTCTAGGTCGACAGGCTCTTGGCGAGCAGTACTTC	CASSLGRQALGEQYF
TRBV4-2	.	.	TRBJ2-3	TGTGCCAGCAGCCAAGAGGGAGCGGTCACAGATACGCAGTATTTT	CASSQEGAVTDTQYF
TRBV4-2	.	TRBD2	TRBJ2-1	TGTGCCAGCAGCCGGGACTACCACAATGAGCAGTTCTTC	CASSRDYHNEQFF
TRBV7-9	few	.	TRBJ1-5	TGTGCCAGCAGCCACCCTGGGGGACAACCCCAGCATTTT	CASSHPGGQPQHF
TRBV13	.	TRBD1	TRBJ1-1	TGTGCCAGCAGCCCGGGGGGACAGGGCAACACTGAAGCTTTCTTT	CASSPGGQGNTEAFF
TRBV12-3/TRBV12-4	.	.	TRBJ2-1	TGTGCCAGCAGTTTAGATAGGTGGGCGACGGGGTCCAATGAGCAGTTCTTC	CASSLDRWATGSNEQFF
TRBV6-6	.	TRBD2	TRBJ2-7	TGTGCCACCTCCCGAGGGGTAGCGGGAGCCAACGAGCAGTACTTC	CATSRGVAGANEQYF
TRBV24-1	few	TRBD2	TRBJ2-3	TGTGCCACCAGTGACCCGTCCGGGGGGGAGAGATACGCGTATTTT	CATSDPSGGERYAYF
TRBV13	.	TRBD2	TRBJ2-7	TGTGCCAGCAGCCCACCCTTATGGACTAGCGGGAGCTACGAGCAGTACTTC	CASSPPLWTSGSYEQYF
TRBV5-1	.	.	TRBJ1-2	TGCGCCAGCAGCCCCCCCATCGCTAACTATGGCTACACCTTC	CASSPPIANYGYTF
TRBV11-1	.	.	TRBJ2-7	TGTGCCAGCAGCTTAGTGAGCGGCAGGGAAGGCGAGCAGTACTTC	CASSLVSGREGEQYF
TRBV11-3	once	TRBD2	TRBJ2-3	TGTGCCAGCAGCCCGCGGGGGGATCCGACAGATACGCAGTATTTT	CASSPRGDPTDTQYF
TRBV5-6	.	TRBD2	TRBJ2-7	TGTGCCAGCAGCTTGGTCGGGAGGACCTACGAGCAGTACTTC	CASSLVGRTYEQYF
TRBV20-1	few	TRBD1	TRBJ2-3	TGCAGTGCTAGAAAACCCGGACAGGAGAATACGTTGGCGTATTTT	CSARKPGQENTLAYF
TRBV20-1	.	TRBD1	TRBJ1-2	TGCAGTGCAGAACAGGGGCTGGTTTGGGGCTACACCTTC	CSAEQGLVWGYTF
TRBV7-3	.	.	TRBJ2-2	TGTGCCAGCAGCTTAAACGGGATACTGGGCGGGGAGCTGTTTTTT	CASSLNGILGGELFF
TRBV6-2/TRBV6-3	once	.	TRBJ1-1	TGTGCCAGCGGGGAGGGGGGCACTGAAGCTTTCTTT	CASGEGGTEAFF
TRBV29-1	few	.	TRBJ2-7	TGCAGCGTGCAACGACCCTTCTCCTACGAGCAGTACTTC	CSVQRPFSYEQYF
TRBV27	.	TRBD2	TRBJ2-5	TGTGCCAGCAGAAAAGGACTAGCGGGAGTGGAAGAGACCCAGTACTTC	CASRKGLAGVEETQYF
TRBV7-2	.	.	TRBJ2-4	TGTGCCAGCAGTCCGTCGCGATCTGCCAAAAACATTCAGTACTTC	CASSPSRSAKNIQYF